This T cell receptor (beta chain) appears in the sequencing data of a study of T cell responses to AZD1222 COVID-19 vaccine. TCRdb's copy holds only in-frame clones and misses some; the assay was immunoSEQ multiplex PCR. The table has fewer than 120,000 clones, 94% seen once. Concerning this clone itself: Its matching antigen is unknown.

V dropped 6 bases and J dropped 4 bases, with 12 bases sitting between them. The CDR3 has 13 amino acids. CDR1 SNHLY and CDR2 FYNNEI come from the germline V gene. Findings and limits, study-wide: Sampled repertoires all dated from after the peak T cell response. The study reported that nearly half of spike-specific TCRs target unmutated variant regions. Researchers report vaccine-associated CD4 TCRs spanning spike, with dominance at 160-218 and 743-854.

The sequencing here drew on peripheral blood, taken 28 days after the second AZD1222 dose. This TCR derives from an adult who received the AZD1222 COVID-19 vaccine. The chain has TRBV2 and TRBJ1-2; tentative D call: TRBD1 (6 bases). CDR3 nucleotides: TGTGCCAGCAGCTTACGAGGGGGCTATGGCTACACCTTC. As protein: CASSLRGGYGYTF.